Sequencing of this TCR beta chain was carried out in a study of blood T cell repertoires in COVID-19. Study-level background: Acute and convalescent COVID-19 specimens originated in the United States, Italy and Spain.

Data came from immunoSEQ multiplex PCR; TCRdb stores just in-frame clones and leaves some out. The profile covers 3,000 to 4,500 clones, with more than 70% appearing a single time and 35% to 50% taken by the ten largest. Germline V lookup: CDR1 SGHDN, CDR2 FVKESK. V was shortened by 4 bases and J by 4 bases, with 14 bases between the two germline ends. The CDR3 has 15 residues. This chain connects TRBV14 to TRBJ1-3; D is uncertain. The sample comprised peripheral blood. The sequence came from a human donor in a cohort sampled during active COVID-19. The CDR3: CASSRPAEVGNTIYF. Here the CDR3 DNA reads TGTGCCAGCAGCCGCCCGGCCGAGGTGGGAAACACCATATATTTT.